This T cell receptor beta chain stems from a study of blood T cell repertoires in COVID-19. The CDR3 is 11 amino acids. The germline gives CDR1 GTSNPN, CDR2 SVGIG (reference sequence). Seattle's cohort entered during active infection and was followed longitudinally. Here immunoSEQ multiplex PCR was the method, and the copy in TCRdb shows in-frame clones only, minus some. The sample holds 65,000 to 95,000 clones, approximately 93% seen once. The material sequenced was peripheral blood. The clonotype comes from a man aged 45 to 65 with COVID-19, enrolled during active disease. The chain carries TRBV30 and TRBJ1-2; 9 nucleotides line up with TRBD1. CDR3 nucleotides: TGTGGGACAGGGGCTAACTATGGCTACACCTTC. Protein sequence: CGTGANYGYTF.